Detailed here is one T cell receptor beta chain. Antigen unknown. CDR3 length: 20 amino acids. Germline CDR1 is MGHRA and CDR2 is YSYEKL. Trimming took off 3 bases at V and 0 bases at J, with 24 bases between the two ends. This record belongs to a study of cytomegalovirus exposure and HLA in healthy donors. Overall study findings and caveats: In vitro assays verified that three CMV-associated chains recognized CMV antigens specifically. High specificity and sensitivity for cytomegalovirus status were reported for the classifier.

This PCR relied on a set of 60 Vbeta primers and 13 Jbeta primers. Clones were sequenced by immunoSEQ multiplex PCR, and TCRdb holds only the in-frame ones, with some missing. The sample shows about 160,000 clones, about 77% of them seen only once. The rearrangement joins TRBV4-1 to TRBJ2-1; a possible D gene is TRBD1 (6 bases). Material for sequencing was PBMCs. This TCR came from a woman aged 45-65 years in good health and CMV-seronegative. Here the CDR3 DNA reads TGCGCCAGCAGCCAGCCTAGAGGGGGTATTGGCCGAGACTCCTACAATGAGCAGTTCTTC. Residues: CASSQPRGGIGRDSYNEQFF.